This TCR beta chain was sequenced during a study of vaccination effects on CD4 cells after COVID-19. The wider study: Antigen-specific CD4+ T cells were first expanded with viral peptide pools by the ViraFEST assay and only then sequenced. A median of 72 days separated the second dose and sampling.

The culture ran for less than 12 days, and then CD4+ T cells were isolated. Participants were given two doses of BNT162b2 or mRNA-1273 vaccine. Cultures received IL-2 medium that replaced half the medium on days 3 and 7. The assay was immunoSEQ multiplex PCR, and TCRdb's table has in-frame clones only and misses some. Counted here are approximately 61,000 clones, around four fifths occurring once; the ten biggest clones make up 3.5% to 5.5%. Of note for this clone: Its target is unknown.

V gave up 5 bases and J gave up 2 bases; unmatched junction bases: 1. The CDR3 is made up of 14 amino acids. Germline V gives CDR1 SGHVS, CDR2 FQNEAQ. The clonotype was recovered from a human donor who received a COVID-19 vaccine. This rearrangement joins TRBV7-8 to TRBJ1-5; the match to TRBD1 covers 9 bases. Specimen: CD4+ T cells from PBMCs cultured without peptide, collected after COVID-19 vaccination. The CDR3 sequence: CASSRTGGNQPQHF. Here the CDR3 DNA reads TGTGCCAGCAGCCGGACAGGGGGCAATCAGCCCCAGCATTTT.